This T cell receptor beta chain was documented in a study of T cells in Graves' hyperthyroidism and ophthalmopathy. CDR1 GTSNPN and CDR2 SVGIG come from the germline V gene (reference sequence). The CDR3 has 16 residues. With 5 bases clipped from V and 2 bases from J, the junction kept 12 bases outside the gene matches. This clonotype was detected many times. What it binds is unknown. The authors deemed Graves' hyperthyroidism stable absent ophthalmopathy progression within 18 months. Uncontrolled infection, other autoimmune disease, pregnancy or lactation barred patients from enrollment. Regions amplified from RNA transcripts were the TCR beta CDR3 regions. In the first-round RT-PCR of the TCR CDR3, the HTBI primer set was used. Via MiXCR, TCRdb re-called the multiplex PCR reads, giving one row per CDR3 protein. Of hundreds of thousands of distinct CDR3 sequences in the sample, around 13% were seen once.

Points from the study as a whole: From stable hyperthyroidism, ophthalmopathy was set apart by a 13 V-J model.

The specimen sequenced was blood. This TCR was sampled from a young woman with Graves' hyperthyroidism. The chain has TRBV30 and TRBJ2-7; 10 nucleotides align to TRBD2. The CDR3 coding sequence is TGTGCCTGGGGGATATCCCGGACTAGCGGAGCCTACGAGCAGTACTTC. It codes for CAWGISRTSGAYEQYF.